This entry lists 5 T cell receptor beta chains sequenced from one sample in a study of blood T cell repertoires in COVID-19. Some clones are missing from TCRdb's copy, which holds only in-frame ones; the method was immunoSEQ multiplex PCR. The sample holds approximately 32,000 clones, 80% to 95% seen once. Sequencing input: peripheral blood. The source of these receptors is a man in his 60s with acute or convalescent COVID-19.

The chain links TRBV21-1 to TRBJ1-2; the D segment call TRBD1 is taken from the table without a DNA check. TRBV21-1 is described as a pseudogene. CDR3 length: 13 amino acids. The CDR3 sequence is CASSKQGYYGYTF. The CDR3 bases are TGTGCCAGCAGCAAACAGGGATACTATGGCTACACCTTC.

V and J are TRBV12-5 and TRBJ1-4, with 8 bases identical to TRBD1. V lost 5 bases to trimming and J lost 8 bases; unmatched junction nucleotides: 13. The germline gives CDR1 LGHNT, CDR2 FRNRAP. CDR3 size: 16 residues. The CDR3 sequence: CASGQARDRRLEKLFF. CDR3 bases: TGTGCTAGTGGTCAAGCCAGGGACAGGCGCCTGGAAAAACTGTTTTTT.

The V gene is TRBV7-9, the J gene TRBJ1-3, with D maybe TRBD1 (6 bases). Between the trimmed V and J ends, which lost 5 bases and 4 bases, there was a span of 9 bases. Germline assignment: CDR1 SEHNR and CDR2 FQNEAQ (reference sequence). The CDR3 contains 13 residues. The CDR3 protein is CASSPGQGNTIYF. The DNA for the CDR3 is TGTGCCAGCAGCCCCGGACAGGGAAACACCATATATTTT.

The chain couples TRBV29-1 to TRBJ2-1; TRBD1 agrees at 8 bases. CDR3 length: 15 residues. Germline trimming cut 0 bases from V and 7 bases from J; bases unmatched to any gene: 8. CDR1 and CDR2 from the germline V gene are SQVTM and ANQGSEA. The CDR3 protein is CSVEDHTGGINEQFF. The CDR3 bases are TGCAGCGTTGAAGATCATACAGGGGGTATTAATGAGCAGTTCTTC.

V gene TRBV19 combines with J gene TRBJ2-1, with D maybe TRBD1 (6 bases). CDR3 length equals 16 residues. V was pared by 4 bases and J by 8 bases, with 21 bases between. Germline V gene lookup returns CDR1 LNHDA and CDR2 SQIVND (reference sequence). This CDR3 is CASSRGLSAGTDEQFF. The DNA for the CDR3 is TGTGCCAGTAGTAGGGGGCTGAGCGCGGGCACAGATGAGCAGTTCTTC.